These T cell receptor beta chains were read from a single sample in a study of T cell changes during pregnancy in multiple sclerosis. Profiling relied on immunoSEQ multiplex PCR, and the TCRdb table lists in-frame clones only, not all of them. Altogether tens of thousands of clones are present, approximately 90% being singletons, with the ten largest covering 0.39%. The sequencing here drew on CD4+ T cells from peripheral blood mononuclear cells, taken after pregnancy. The receptors shown here come from a female donor with multiple sclerosis, enrolled in a pregnancy study. The CDR3 runs from the conserved cysteine through the conserved F or W. The order of the fields is CDR3 DNA, CDR3 protein, clone size, V gene, CDR3 length, J gene, D gene. The D gene is left open where the match is weak. Expanded clones are given a class, and other clones once, few, many or no size at all.

CDR3nt: TGTGCCAGCAGATACCTCAGGAACACCGGGGAGCTGTTTTTT; CDR3aa: CASRYLRNTGELFF; abundance: .; v_gene: TRBV2; len: 14; j_gene: TRBJ2-2; d_gene: .
CDR3nt: TGTGCCAGCAGCTTAGCAGGGGCGCCTTTTGAGCAGTTCTTC; CDR3aa: CASSLAGAPFEQFF; abundance: .; v_gene: TRBV13; len: 14; j_gene: TRBJ2-1; d_gene: .
CDR3nt: TGTGCCACCGACAGGGGGCGGAACACTGAAGCTTTCTTT; CDR3aa: CATDRGRNTEAFF; abundance: .; v_gene: TRBV2; len: 13; j_gene: TRBJ1-1; d_gene: TRBD1
CDR3nt: TGTGCCAGCAGGGGCCGGGACTCTCGCTCCTACAATGAGCAGTTCTTC; CDR3aa: CASRGRDSRSYNEQFF; abundance: .; v_gene: TRBV6-6; len: 16; j_gene: TRBJ2-1; d_gene: .
CDR3nt: TGTGCCAGCAGCCCGCGGGACGCGCAGTATTTT; CDR3aa: CASSPRDAQYF; abundance: .; v_gene: TRBV11-2; len: 11; j_gene: TRBJ2-3; d_gene: .
CDR3nt: TGTGCCAGCAGCCCGACAGGGGGACCTAATCAGCCCCAGCATTTT; CDR3aa: CASSPTGGPNQPQHF; abundance: once; v_gene: TRBV6-5; len: 15; j_gene: TRBJ1-5; d_gene: TRBD1
CDR3nt: TGTGCCAGCAGTTTACTGGGACAGGGTACTGGCTACACCTTC; CDR3aa: CASSLLGQGTGYTF; abundance: .; v_gene: TRBV28; len: 14; j_gene: TRBJ1-2; d_gene: TRBD1
CDR3nt: TGTGCCAGCAGCTTGGCACTCAAAGAGACCCAGTACTTC; CDR3aa: CASSLALKETQYF; abundance: .; v_gene: TRBV5-4; len: 13; j_gene: TRBJ2-5; d_gene: .
CDR3nt: TGTGCCAGCTCACCGCGTCGGACTAACACCGGGGAGCTGTTTTTT; CDR3aa: CASSPRRTNTGELFF; abundance: .; v_gene: TRBV18; len: 15; j_gene: TRBJ2-2; d_gene: .
CDR3nt: TGCGCCAGCAGCCAAGGGATTAGCGGGAGAAGGGGCTCCTACAATGAGCAGTTCTTC; CDR3aa: CASSQGISGRRGSYNEQFF; abundance: .; v_gene: TRBV4-3; len: 19; j_gene: TRBJ2-1; d_gene: TRBD2
CDR3nt: TGTGCCAGCAGTCAGCGACAGGGAAATCGTGGCACTGAAGCTTTCTTT; CDR3aa: CASSQRQGNRGTEAFF; abundance: .; v_gene: TRBV27; len: 16; j_gene: TRBJ1-1; d_gene: TRBD1
CDR3nt: TGTGCCTGGAGCAGGGACTTAATCACAGATACGCAGTATTTT; CDR3aa: CAWSRDLITDTQYF; abundance: .; v_gene: TRBV30; len: 14; j_gene: TRBJ2-3; d_gene: .
CDR3nt: TGTGCCTACCACAGGGCCGTCACCGGGGAGCTGTTTTTT; CDR3aa: CAYHRAVTGELFF; abundance: .; v_gene: TRBV30; len: 13; j_gene: TRBJ2-2; d_gene: .
CDR3nt: TGTGCCAGTAGTATGGTAACTAGCGGGAGTTACGAGCAGTACTTC; CDR3aa: CASSMVTSGSYEQYF; abundance: .; v_gene: TRBV19; len: 15; j_gene: TRBJ2-7; d_gene: TRBD2
CDR3nt: TGTGCCAGCAGATTGACAGGGACTAACTATGGCTACACCTTC; CDR3aa: CASRLTGTNYGYTF; abundance: .; v_gene: TRBV25-1; len: 14; j_gene: TRBJ1-2; d_gene: TRBD1
CDR3nt: TGTGCCAGCAGCTTCGGGACTGTGACCTACGAGCAGTACTTC; CDR3aa: CASSFGTVTYEQYF; abundance: .; v_gene: TRBV5-6; len: 14; j_gene: TRBJ2-7; d_gene: .
CDR3nt: TGTGCCAGCAGCTCTAGGGGGACAGCCTACAATGAGCAGTTCTTC; CDR3aa: CASSSRGTAYNEQFF; abundance: .; v_gene: TRBV7-2; len: 15; j_gene: TRBJ2-1; d_gene: TRBD1
CDR3nt: TGTGCCAGCAGTGAAGGGACAGTATCCTACGAGCAGTACTTC; CDR3aa: CASSEGTVSYEQYF; abundance: .; v_gene: TRBV28; len: 14; j_gene: TRBJ2-7; d_gene: TRBD1
CDR3nt: TGTGCCAGCAGCTTCGACAGGAGCTCCTACGAGCAGTACTTC; CDR3aa: CASSFDRSSYEQYF; abundance: .; v_gene: TRBV7-2; len: 14; j_gene: TRBJ2-7; d_gene: .
CDR3nt: TGTGCCAGCAGTCGGACAAGAACCTCCTACGAGCAGTACTTC; CDR3aa: CASSRTRTSYEQYF; abundance: .; v_gene: TRBV27; len: 14; j_gene: TRBJ2-7; d_gene: .
CDR3nt: TGCAGTGCTGGGGCGGGGACTGAAGCTTTCTTT; CDR3aa: CSAGAGTEAFF; abundance: few; v_gene: TRBV20-1; len: 11; j_gene: TRBJ1-1; d_gene: .
CDR3nt: TGTGCCAGCGGGCGGGGGGCCCCATCCTACGAGCAGTACTTC; CDR3aa: CASGRGAPSYEQYF; abundance: .; v_gene: TRBV2; len: 14; j_gene: TRBJ2-7; d_gene: TRBD2
CDR3nt: TGTGCCAGCAGTGTGCGACAGGGAGTCTACGAGCAGTACTTC; CDR3aa: CASSVRQGVYEQYF; abundance: .; v_gene: TRBV2; len: 14; j_gene: TRBJ2-7; d_gene: TRBD1
CDR3nt: TGTGCCTGGATGGGCGGGGGCGTAGAGGATAGTACTGAAGCTTTCTTT; CDR3aa: CAWMGGGVEDSTEAFF; abundance: .; v_gene: TRBV30; len: 16; j_gene: TRBJ1-1; d_gene: .
CDR3nt: TGTGCCAGCAGTTCAGTAGGACTCCCGGCGGGTGAGCAGTTCTTC; CDR3aa: CASSSVGLPAGEQFF; abundance: .; v_gene: TRBV28; len: 15; j_gene: TRBJ2-1; d_gene: .
CDR3nt: TGTGCCAGCAGGGGGGACAGGGCAAACTATGGCTACACCTTC; CDR3aa: CASRGDRANYGYTF; abundance: .; v_gene: TRBV6-1; len: 14; j_gene: TRBJ1-2; d_gene: TRBD1
CDR3nt: TGTGCCAGCAGCCCTACTACCCCTGGAAACACCATATATTTT; CDR3aa: CASSPTTPGNTIYF; abundance: .; v_gene: TRBV27; len: 14; j_gene: TRBJ1-3; d_gene: .
CDR3nt: TGTGCCAGCAGCTCACGGACAGGGGCCGGGAGAAAAGAGACCCAGTACTTC; CDR3aa: CASSSRTGAGRKETQYF; abundance: .; v_gene: TRBV7-6; len: 17; j_gene: TRBJ2-5; d_gene: TRBD1
CDR3nt: TGTGCCAGCAGCTCAGGTAGAGGCGGGAGACGGACAGATACGCAGTATTTT; CDR3aa: CASSSGRGGRRTDTQYF; abundance: once; v_gene: TRBV7-3; len: 17; j_gene: TRBJ2-3; d_gene: TRBD2